This T cell receptor (beta chain) was captured by sequencing in a study of shared T cell receptors in the human thymus. Sequencing was performed with immunoSEQ multiplex PCR; in TCRdb, only in-frame clones are kept and a portion is missing. The sample gives about 610,000 clones, 88% of which show up once; approximately 0.011% is in the top ten. Germline V gives CDR1 SGHAT, CDR2 FQNNGV. V shed 1 base and J 5 bases; nucleotides not matched to a gene: 7. The CDR3 covers 15 residues. These data are also associated with another study on human thymus T cells. As that report states: Healthy Finnish infants undergoing corrective surgery for congenital heart defects provided the donor material. Corrective cardiac operations yielded the resected thymus tissue. Overlap was high between thymic repertoires from unrelated individuals, as reported in related research.

The TCR sequence derives from a boy younger than two with a congenital heart defect. The genes are TRBV11-2 and TRBJ2-5, with 7 bases fitting TRBD2. Sequenced input: thymocytes. CDR3 in amino acids: CASSLVAGDWETQYF. The CDR3 DNA reads TGTGCCAGCAGCTTAGTGGCGGGAGATTGGGAGACCCAGTACTTC.